This T cell receptor (beta chain) stems from a study of cytomegalovirus exposure and HLA in healthy donors. Study findings and constraints: Testing in vitro showed three CMV-associated chains specific for CMV antigens. Later, an analysis found that TCR clusters from the first cohort tended to co-occur in the roughly 130 validation repertoires. While the bulk of TCR sequences proved rare, some public TCRs turned up in many donors.

The data were produced by immunoSEQ multiplex PCR, yet TCRdb's version contains in-frame clones alone and is incomplete. The data show about 60,000 clones, almost 97% seen once. Of note for this clone: Its antigen is still unknown.

V was trimmed by 0 bases and J by 0 bases, leaving 9 bases between them. The length of the CDR3 is 15 residues. From germline, CDR1 is SGDLS and CDR2 YYNGEE. This chain links TRBV9 with TRBJ1-2; D is undetermined. Material for sequencing was PBMCs. The source of this sequence is a woman aged 18-35 years in good health and CMV-seronegative. The CDR3 protein is CASSVGAGANYGYTF. The CDR3 bases are TGTGCCAGCAGCGTAGGGGCAGGTGCTAACTATGGCTACACCTTC.